This T cell receptor beta chain was captured by sequencing in a study of beta chain features in type 1 diabetes. On the study more broadly: Examined across all samples were approximately 99 million sorted cells.

There are a few counts of this clone. The antigen is undetermined. Every participating donor gave one draw, a heparinised blood sample averaging about 120 mL. Study observations and caveats: Among type 1 diabetes patients, VDJ junctions had fewer insertions and more deletions. Type 1 diabetes patients showed a moderate but significant shortening of TCRB CDR3s in all four CD4+ subsets.

Since all of the isolated RNA was reverse transcribed, expressed TCRB transcripts were what got sequenced. TCRdb's table, derived via immunoSEQ multiplex PCR, lists solely in-frame clones and lacks some. The data hold over 120,000 clones, with about a tenth observed a single time. Input material: central memory CD4+ T cells from blood. This clonotype originated in a man younger than 30 in good health.

The DNA for the CDR3 is TGTGCCAGCAGGAAAGGACGGGACACAGATACGCAGTATTTT. It is translated as CASRKGRDTDTQYF. V usage is TRBV27 and J usage is TRBJ2-3; D possibly corresponds to TRBD2 (5 bases). Germline V gene sequence: CDR1 MNHEY, CDR2 SMNVEV (reference sequence). V lost 6 bases to trimming and J lost 2 bases, with 12 bases between them. The length of the CDR3 is 14 residues.